Each of the 10 T cell receptor beta chains below was sequenced from the same sample in a study of T cells in localized non-small cell lung cancer. The protocol was immunoSEQ multiplex PCR, while the TCRdb copy is restricted to in-frame clones and leaves out a portion. The sample carries about 56,000 clones, 86% recorded once. The sequenced sample was peripheral blood, obtained before any cancer treatment. These TCRs come from a woman aged 35-70 years with stage I lung adenocarcinoma.

J is TRBJ2-3 and V is TRBV28; 8 positions agree with TRBD2. CDR1 MDHEN and CDR2 SYDVKM come from the germline V gene. This CDR3 is 15 amino acids long. The ends lost 2 bases at V and 1 base at J; junction bases unmatched: 2. The CDR3 DNA is TGTGCCAGCAGTTTAAGGCGGGGGGGCACAGATACGCAGTATTTT. This gives the protein CASSLRRGGTDTQYF.

V gene TRBV10-3 combines with J gene TRBJ2-1; D is ambiguous. Per germline, CDR1 ENHRY and CDR2 SYGVKD. V lost 6 bases and J lost 5, with 14 bases in between. The CDR3 loop spans 14 amino acids. Written as DNA, the CDR3 is TGTGCCATCAGAGCCCTGGGGTCAGACAATGAGCAGTTCTTC. Amino acids: CAIRALGSDNEQFF.

The rearrangement uses TRBV5-1 and TRBJ1-3, with D maybe TRBD1 (5 bases). V was pared by 3 bases and J by 3 bases, with 7 bases between. Germline-derived CDR1 and CDR2 are SGHRS and YFSETQ. The CDR3 is made up of 13 amino acids. The CDR3 region has the DNA TGCGCCAGCAGCTCGACAGTTGGAAACACCATATATTTT. This sequence encodes CASSSTVGNTIYF.

In regard to this clone: At the DNA level, this CDR3 is encoded by other sequences in the same sample as well. The V gene is TRBV30, the J gene TRBJ1-1; 7 bases are a match to TRBD1. V dropped 0 bases and J dropped 5; count of bases not matched to a gene: 6. The CDR3 is 14 residues long. Per germline, CDR1 GTSNPN and CDR2 SVGIG (reference sequence). This CDR3 is CAWSVKGANTEAFF. CDR3 sequence (DNA): TGTGCCTGGAGTGTAAAGGGGGCAAATACTGAAGCTTTCTTT.

The J gene is TRBJ1-5, the V gene TRBV19, with D perhaps matching TRBD1 (6 bases). The V end was cut by 4 bases, the J end by 3 bases, with 10 bases between. The germline V gene encodes CDR1 LNHDA and CDR2 SQIVND (reference sequence). The CDR3 consists of 14 residues. The CDR3 nucleotides read TGTGCCAGTAGTAATACAGGGTACAATCAGCCCCAGCATTTT. Its translation: CASSNTGYNQPQHF.

The genes are TRBV5-1 and TRBJ2-1, with TRBD2 identical over 7 bases. CDR3 length: 16 amino acids. V lost 2 bases to trimming and J lost 6 bases; unmatched junction nucleotides: 11. The V gene's germline CDR1 is SGHRS and CDR2 YFSETQ. CDR3 amino acids: CASSFGEGLPINEQFF. The CDR3 DNA follows: TGCGCCAGCAGCTTTGGGGAGGGCCTACCTATCAATGAGCAGTTCTTC.

The rearrangement links TRBV27 to TRBJ1-1, with 7 bases identical to TRBD1. Germline V gives CDR1 MNHEY, CDR2 SMNVEV (reference sequence). V lost 6 bases to trimming and J lost 5 bases; unmatched junction nucleotides: 6. The CDR3 runs 13 residues. CDR3 nucleotide sequence: TGTGCCAGCAGAGACAGGGTAAGGACTGAAGCTTTCTTT. Its protein product is CASRDRVRTEAFF.

This clone was counted a single time. The chain is built from TRBV5-1 and TRBJ2-7, with 8 nucleotides matching TRBD1. CDR1 is SGHRS, CDR2 YFSETQ, per germline. CDR3 length equals 15 residues. V shed 0 bases and J 2 bases; nucleotides not matched to a gene: 4. The CDR3 region is CASSLVADRAYEQYF. CDR3 DNA: TGCGCCAGCAGCTTGGTTGCGGACAGGGCCTACGAGCAGTACTTC.

The chain couples TRBV2 to TRBJ1-4, with TRBD1 matching over 8 bases. This CDR3 has 15 amino acids. The germline CDR1 and CDR2 sequences are SNHLY and FYNNEI. With V trimmed by 4 bases and J by 8 bases, 9 bases remained unmatched. The CDR3 bases are TGTGCCAGCAGTGTGGACCAGGGGGCTTGGGAAAAACTGTTTTTT. It specifies CASSVDQGAWEKLFF.

This chain uses TRBV30 with TRBJ2-7, with a possible D match to TRBD2 (6 bases). The ends were cut back, 2 bases at V and 3 bases at J, with 8 bases in the middle. Germline CDR1 is GTSNPN and CDR2 is SVGIG (reference sequence). The CDR3 loop spans 12 amino acids. The CDR3 reads CAWSPSVYEQYF. CDR3 sequence (DNA): TGTGCCTGGAGTCCTAGCGTCTACGAGCAGTACTTC.